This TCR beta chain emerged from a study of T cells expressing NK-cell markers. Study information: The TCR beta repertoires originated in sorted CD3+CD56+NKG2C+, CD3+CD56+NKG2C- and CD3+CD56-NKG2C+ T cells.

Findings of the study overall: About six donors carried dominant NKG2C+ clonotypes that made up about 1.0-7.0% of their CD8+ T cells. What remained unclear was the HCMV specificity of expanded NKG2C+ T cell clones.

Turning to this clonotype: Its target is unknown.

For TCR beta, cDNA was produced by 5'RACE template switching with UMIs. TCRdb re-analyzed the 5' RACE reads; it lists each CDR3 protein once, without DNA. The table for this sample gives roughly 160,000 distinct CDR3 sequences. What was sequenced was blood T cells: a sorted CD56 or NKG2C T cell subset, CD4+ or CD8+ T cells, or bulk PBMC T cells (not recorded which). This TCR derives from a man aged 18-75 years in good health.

Here the CDR3 reads CASSEGPIGETQYF. The chain couples TRBV6-1 to TRBJ2-5. The CDR3 extends over 14 amino acids. CDR1 is MNHNS, CDR2 SASEGT, per germline.